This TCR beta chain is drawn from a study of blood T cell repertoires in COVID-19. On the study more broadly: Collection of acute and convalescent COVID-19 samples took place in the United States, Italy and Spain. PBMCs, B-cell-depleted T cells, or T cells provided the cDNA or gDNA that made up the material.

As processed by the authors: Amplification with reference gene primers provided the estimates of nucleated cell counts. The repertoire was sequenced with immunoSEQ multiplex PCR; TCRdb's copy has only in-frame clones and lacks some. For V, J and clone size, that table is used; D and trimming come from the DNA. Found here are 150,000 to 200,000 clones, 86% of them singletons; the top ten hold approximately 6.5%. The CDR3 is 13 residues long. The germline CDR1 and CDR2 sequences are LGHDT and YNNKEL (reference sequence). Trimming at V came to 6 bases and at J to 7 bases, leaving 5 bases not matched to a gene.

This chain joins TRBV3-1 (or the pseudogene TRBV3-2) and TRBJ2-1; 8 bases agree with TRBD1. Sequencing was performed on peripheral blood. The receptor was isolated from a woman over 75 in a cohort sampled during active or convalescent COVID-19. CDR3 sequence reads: CASRGTGWNEQFF. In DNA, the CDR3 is TGTGCCAGCAGAGGGACAGGTTGGAATGAGCAGTTCTTC.